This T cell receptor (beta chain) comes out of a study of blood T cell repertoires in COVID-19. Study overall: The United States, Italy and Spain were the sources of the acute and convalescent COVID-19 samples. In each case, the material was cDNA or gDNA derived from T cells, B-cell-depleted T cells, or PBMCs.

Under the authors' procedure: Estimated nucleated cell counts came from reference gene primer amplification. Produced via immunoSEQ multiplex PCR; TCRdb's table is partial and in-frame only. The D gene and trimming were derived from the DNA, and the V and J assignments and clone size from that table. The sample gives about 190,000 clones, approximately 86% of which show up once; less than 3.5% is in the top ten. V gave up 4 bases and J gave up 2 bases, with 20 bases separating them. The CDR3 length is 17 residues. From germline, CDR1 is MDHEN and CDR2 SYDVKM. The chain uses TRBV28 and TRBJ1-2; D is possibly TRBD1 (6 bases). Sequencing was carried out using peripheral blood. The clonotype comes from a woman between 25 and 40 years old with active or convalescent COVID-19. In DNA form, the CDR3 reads TGTGCCAGCAGTTCTGCCCCTTCGGGACAAACGAACTATGGCTACACCTTC. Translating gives CASSSAPSGQTNYGYTF.